Below, 31 T cell receptor beta chains from the same sample are listed, as sequenced in a study of somatic mutations in cytotoxic T cells in rheumatoid arthritis. Profiled with immunoSEQ multiplex PCR; TCRdb holds only in-frame clones, not every one. The top ten clones hold roughly 16% of a sample with 17,000 or so clones, roughly 74% of them seen once. What was sequenced was CD8+ T cells sorted from blood. These receptor sequences come from an adult with rheumatoid arthritis.

This clone was observed a few times. V usage is TRBV4-1 and J usage is TRBJ1-5; D possibly corresponds to TRBD1 (6 bases). The CDR3 extends over 15 amino acids. Trimming left V 1 base short and J 6 bases short, with 13 bases between. The V gene's germline CDR1 is MGHRA and CDR2 YSYEKL. The CDR3 region has the DNA TGCGCCAGCAGCCAAGCCCCAGGGGTGGTTCAGCCCCAGCATTTT. This gives the protein CASSQAPGVVQPQHF.

The table lists this clone with a count of one. This chain links TRBV2 with TRBJ2-7; 9 nucleotides agree with TRBD1. CDR1 is SNHLY and CDR2 is FYNNEI in the germline V gene. The V gene end was trimmed by 3 bases and the J gene end by 4 bases; junction bases not matched to a gene: 7. CDR3 length: 15 residues. The CDR3 DNA reads as TGTGCCAGCAGTGACCGGGACAGGGTTTTGTACGAGCAGTACTTC. Translated, it gives CASSDRDRVLYEQYF.

A few counts support this clone. The V and J genes are TRBV28 and TRBJ2-7; D perhaps matches TRBD1 (6 bases). V lost 7 bases to trimming and J lost 2 bases, with 15 bases between them. CDR1 is MDHEN and CDR2 is SYDVKM in the germline V gene. The CDR3 runs 14 residues. This CDR3 is CASTLRGQAYEQYF. The DNA of the CDR3 is TGTGCCAGCACCCTCAGGGGCCAAGCCTACGAGCAGTACTTC.

The CDR3 nucleotides read TGCGCCAGCAGCTTGGGGGTGACCCAGAACTATGGCTACACCTTC. Translation gives CASSLGVTQNYGYTF. This sequence joins TRBV5-1 and TRBJ1-2, with D uncertain. Trimming removed 0 bases at V and 2 bases at J, with 11 bases between. This CDR3 contains 15 residues. Germline CDR1 and CDR2: SGHRS and YFSETQ.

The gene calls are TRBV29-1 and TRBJ2-1; no firm D call. Trimming cost V 7 bases and J 0 bases, with 7 bases left between them. Germline CDR1 reads SQVTM; CDR2 reads ANQGSEA. This CDR3 is 12 amino acids long. CDR3 protein: CSGAPSYNEQFF. DNA of the CDR3: TGCAGCGGAGCGCCCTCCTACAATGAGCAGTTCTTC.

CDR3 nucleotide sequence: TGCGCCAGCAGTGAGTCTAAGCGGGGGTTCGAAGATACGCAGTATTTT. It specifies CASSESKRGFEDTQYF. The chain combines TRBV10-2 with TRBJ2-3, with TRBD2 matching over 8 bases. The CDR3 is 16 amino acids. Losses at the gene ends were 0 bases for V and 5 bases for J; bases not matched to a gene: 7. CDR1 and CDR2 from the germline V gene are WSHSY and SAAADI.

V is TRBV6-5 and J is TRBJ1-2; TRBD1 agrees at 8 bases. The germline V gene has CDR1 MNHEY and CDR2 SVGAGI. Unmatched junction bases numbered 3, after V lost 0 bases and J lost 3 bases. The CDR3 length is 15 residues. CDR3 sequence (DNA): TGTGCCAGCAGTTACTCTCCGACAGGGGACTATGGCTACACCTTC. Its translation is CASSYSPTGDYGYTF.

This sequence joins TRBV7-9 and TRBJ1-1; 9 bases fit TRBD1. In germline, CDR1 is SEHNR, CDR2 FQNEAQ (reference sequence). The CDR3 runs 15 residues. V dropped 6 bases and J dropped 0; count of bases not matched to a gene: 5. CDR3: CASSSGTGMNTEAFF. For the CDR3, the DNA is TGTGCCAGCAGTTCCGGGACAGGGATGAACACTGAAGCTTTCTTT.

The V call is TRBV5-4, the J call TRBJ1-1; tentative D call: TRBD1 (6 bases). In germline, CDR1 is SGHNT, CDR2 YYREEE (reference sequence). CDR3 length equals 14 residues. Trimming shortened V by 0 bases and J by 1 base, and 7 bases separated the two germline ends. In DNA, the CDR3 is TGTGCCAGCAGCTTGGACAGGGCGAACACTGAAGCTTTCTTT. Translating gives CASSLDRANTEAFF.

Regarding this clone: Distinct nucleotide sequences in the sample also encode this CDR3. The chain couples TRBV6-5 to TRBJ1-1; 8 positions match TRBD1. Germline CDR1 MNHEY, CDR2 SVGAGI. V was clipped by 6 bases and J by 3 bases; unmatched bases: 3. This CDR3 region has 13 residues. CDR3 residues: CASREQGDTEAFF. The CDR3 coding sequence is TGTGCCAGCAGAGAACAGGGGGACACTGAAGCTTTCTTT.

With regard to this clone: Other DNA sequences in the sample encode the same CDR3. The CDR3: CASSIVSSGNTIYF. CDR3 DNA sequence: TGTGCCAGTAGTATTGTAAGCTCTGGAAACACCATATATTTT. J is TRBJ1-3 and V is TRBV19; D ambiguous. V was pared by 3 bases and J by 0 bases, with 6 bases between. The germline V gene encodes CDR1 LNHDA and CDR2 SQIVND (reference sequence). This CDR3 comprises 14 residues.

This clone was observed a few times. The V and J genes are TRBV10-3 and TRBJ1-1; 7 nucleotides match TRBD1. Germline V CDR1 and CDR2: ENHRY, SYGVKD. Trimming cost V 11 bases and J 0 bases; bases outside gene matches: 12. CDR3 length: 15 residues. CDR3 in DNA: TGTGCCTCGCAGGGGGGTTTTGAAATGAACACTGAAGCTTTCTTT. Its translation is CASQGGFEMNTEAFF.

The chain links TRBV4-1 to TRBJ1-5; no clear D. The V end was cut by 4 bases, the J end by 4 bases, with 14 bases between. Per germline, CDR1 MGHRA and CDR2 YSYEKL. This CDR3 spans 15 amino acids. For the CDR3, the DNA is TGCGCCAGCAGCCCCGGGAATCTTGAGAATCAGCCCCAGCATTTT. Protein: CASSPGNLENQPQHF.

The chain carries TRBV4-1 and TRBJ1-1, with a weak D call TRBD1 (5 bases). Per the germline V gene, CDR1 is MGHRA and CDR2 is YSYEKL. V was pared by 1 base and J by 6 bases, with 12 bases between. The CDR3 is made up of 14 amino acids. The CDR3 DNA follows: TGCGCCAGCAGCCAAGCTACCGGGACCCCTGAAGCTTTCTTT. Protein product: CASSQATGTPEAFF.

The chain carries TRBV19 and TRBJ2-3; D call uncertain. V was clipped by 8 bases and J by 0 bases, with 9 bases between them. This CDR3 is built from 13 residues. The germline CDR1 and CDR2 sequences are LNHDA and SQIVND (reference sequence). CDR3 DNA: TGTGCCAGTGCATGGATGAGCACAGATACGCAGTATTTT. Translating gives CASAWMSTDTQYF.

This clone came up a few times. This sequence joins TRBV19 and TRBJ2-7; TRBD2 aligns across 11 bases. The germline V gene has CDR1 LNHDA and CDR2 SQIVND (reference sequence). The CDR3 is 14 residues long. V was clipped by 10 bases and J by 1 base; unmatched bases: 6. CDR3: CAKASGGYSYEQYF. The CDR3 nucleotides read TGTGCCAAGGCTAGCGGGGGGTATTCCTACGAGCAGTACTTC. The full variable domain, rest sourced from reference TRBV19 and TRBJ2-7, is DGGITQSPKYLFRKEGQNVTLSCEQNLNHDAMYWYRQDPGQGLRLIYYSQIVNDFQKGDIAEGYSVSREKKESFPLTVTSAQKNPTAFYLCAKASGGYSYEQYFGPGTRLTVT.

This clone was observed a few times. The chain uses TRBV5-4 and TRBJ1-2; D not certain. Trimming removed 0 bases from V and 4 bases from J, with 4 bases in between. Germline CDR1 SGHNT, CDR2 YYREEE (reference sequence). This CDR3 comprises 12 residues. DNA for the CDR3: TGTGCCAGCAGCTTGGTTGGCTATGGCTACACCTTC. Its protein is CASSLVGYGYTF.

The chain has TRBV5-1 and TRBJ2-7; no reliable D call. CDR3 length: 13 amino acids. V shed 0 bases and J shed 3 bases, with 7 bases lying between them. Germline CDR1 SGHRS, CDR2 YFSETQ. The CDR3 sequence is CASSLAANYEQYF. For the CDR3, the DNA is TGCGCCAGCAGCTTGGCAGCTAACTACGAGCAGTACTTC.

The CDR3 region is CASSDPGQASSYEQYF. The CDR3 DNA follows: TGCGCCAGCAGTGACCCGGGACAGGCCAGCTCCTACGAGCAGTACTTC. This chain joins TRBV10-2 and TRBJ2-7, with TRBD1 identical over 8 bases. The CDR3 totals 16 residues. Per germline, CDR1 WSHSY and CDR2 SAAADI. V gave up 3 bases and J gave up 0 bases; unmatched junction bases: 7.

The chain carries TRBV15 and TRBJ2-7; D is undetermined. Between the trimmed V and J ends, which lost 4 bases and 3 bases, there was a span of 10 bases. Germline-derived CDR1 and CDR2 are LNHNV and YYDKDF (reference sequence). The CDR3 loop spans 13 amino acids. The CDR3 DNA reads TGTGCCACCAGCAAACGTAGGGTCTACGAGCAGTACTTC. Encoded protein: CATSKRRVYEQYF.

This clone was detected only once. The J gene is TRBJ1-5, the V gene TRBV19; TRBD1 matches at 12 bases. The CDR3 is made up of 17 amino acids. Germline V lookup: CDR1 LNHDA, CDR2 SQIVND (reference sequence). The J segment lost 0 bases and the V segment lost 3 bases, leaving 3 bases of the junction unmatched. The chain's CDR3 is CASSMGQGAYSNQPQHF. CDR3 nucleotide sequence: TGTGCCAGTAGTATGGGACAGGGGGCTTATAGCAATCAGCCCCAGCATTTT.

The gene calls are TRBV10-3 and TRBJ2-4, with a possible D match to TRBD2 (6 bases). Germline-derived CDR1 and CDR2 are ENHRY and SYGVKD. The CDR3 has 15 amino acids. Trimming removed 3 bases at V and 1 base at J, with 10 bases between. The CDR3 nucleotides are TGTGCCATCAGTGAACTACGGGAGGCCAAAAACATTCAGTACTTC. This sequence encodes CAISELREAKNIQYF.

The chain is built from TRBV27 and TRBJ2-7; 8 bases map to TRBD2. The CDR3 totals 15 residues. Looked up from germline, CDR1 is MNHEY and CDR2 is SMNVEV (reference sequence). Unmatched junction bases numbered 7, after V lost 3 bases and J lost 3 bases. The chain's CDR3 is CASSFSAGGRYEQYF. The CDR3 DNA is TGTGCCAGCAGTTTCTCCGCGGGGGGTCGCTACGAGCAGTACTTC.

V usage is TRBV10-3 and J usage is TRBJ2-7; TRBD1 matches at 9 bases. Germline values: CDR1 ENHRY, CDR2 SYGVKD. The CDR3 spans 17 residues. Trimming took 2 bases from V and 3 from J; bases not matched to a gene: 11. The CDR3 protein is CAISELGQGRGGYEQYF. CDR3 sequence (DNA): TGTGCCATCAGTGAGCTGGGACAGGGCCGTGGCGGCTACGAGCAGTACTTC.

This clone was detected once. This chain joins TRBV6-5 and TRBJ2-1; D gene ambiguous. The CDR3 consists of 14 residues. Germline CDR1 and CDR2: MNHEY and SVGAGI. With 1 base removed from V and 3 bases from J, the gap between germline ends came to 7 bases. The CDR3 region has the DNA TGTGCCAGCAGTTACTGGGCTAGCTACAATGAGCAGTTCTTC. Residues: CASSYWASYNEQFF.

The rearrangement links TRBV5-4 to TRBJ2-1; D may be TRBD2 (5 bases). The V gene's germline CDR1 is SGHNT and CDR2 YYREEE (reference sequence). V was clipped by 0 bases and J by 2 bases, with 9 bases between them. This CDR3 comprises 15 residues. The CDR3, as DNA: TGTGCCAGCAGCTTGGCCTCCGGGGCCTACAATGAGCAGTTCTTC. Its translation is CASSLASGAYNEQFF.

The chain couples TRBV4-1 to TRBJ2-5; the D gene is possibly TRBD2 (6 bases). Germline V gene data show CDR1 as MGHRA and CDR2 as YSYEKL. Trimming left V 3 bases short and J 2 bases short, with 16 bases between. The CDR3 runs 16 residues. The CDR3 sequence is CASSHVLSGGQETQYF. The CDR3 coding sequence is TGCGCCAGCAGCCACGTACTTAGCGGAGGGCAAGAGACCCAGTACTTC.

This clone was counted a few times. The gene calls are TRBV12-5 and TRBJ1-1, with 7 positions matching TRBD1. V lost 11 bases to trimming and J lost 1 base; unmatched junction nucleotides: 4. There are 12 residues in the CDR3. From germline, CDR1 is LGHNT and CDR2 FRNRAP. CDR3 DNA sequence: TGTGCTGGGGGACAGTCGAACACTGAAGCTTTCTTT. Translating it yields CAGGQSNTEAFF.

This clone was picked up a small number of times. The CDR3 DNA is TGTGCCAGCAGCCCGGGGCTTGGTGAAAAACTGTTTTTT. Translated: CASSPGLGEKLFF. This chain joins TRBV2 and TRBJ1-4; D might be TRBD1 (5 bases). V dropped 6 bases and J dropped 7 bases, with 12 bases sitting between them. The V gene's germline CDR1 is SNHLY and CDR2 FYNNEI. The CDR3 runs 13 residues.

The rearrangement links TRBV14 to TRBJ1-2; D is unresolved. Looked up from germline, CDR1 is SGHDN and CDR2 is FVKESK. The length of the CDR3 is 17 residues. The V end lost 1 base, the J end lost 1 base, and 16 bases lay between the germline ends. CDR3 coding DNA: TGTGCCAGCAGCCAAGTTCGCAAGGTTGGGTTTAACTATGGCTACACCTTC. Its translation: CASSQVRKVGFNYGYTF.

This clone was found once. CDR3 protein: CASSPTGYEQYF. CDR3 coding DNA: TGCGCCAGCAGCCCCACAGGCTACGAGCAGTACTTC. The rearrangement joins TRBV5-1 to TRBJ2-5; D may be TRBD1 (5 bases). The J call may be in error: the DNA end matches TRBJ2-7 better. This CDR3 region has 12 residues. The germline CDR1 and CDR2 sequences are SGHRS and YFSETQ.